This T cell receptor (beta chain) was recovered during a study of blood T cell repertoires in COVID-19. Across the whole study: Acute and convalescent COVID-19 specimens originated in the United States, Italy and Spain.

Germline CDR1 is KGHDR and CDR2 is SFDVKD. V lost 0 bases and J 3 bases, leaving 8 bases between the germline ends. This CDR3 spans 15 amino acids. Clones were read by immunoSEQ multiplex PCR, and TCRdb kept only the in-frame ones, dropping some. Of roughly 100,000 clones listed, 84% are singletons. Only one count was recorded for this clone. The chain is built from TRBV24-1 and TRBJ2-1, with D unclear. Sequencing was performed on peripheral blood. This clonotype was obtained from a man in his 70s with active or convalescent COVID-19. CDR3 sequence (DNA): TGTGCCACCAGTGATTTGCCAGGTGGCTACAATGAGCAGTTCTTC. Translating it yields CATSDLPGGYNEQFF.